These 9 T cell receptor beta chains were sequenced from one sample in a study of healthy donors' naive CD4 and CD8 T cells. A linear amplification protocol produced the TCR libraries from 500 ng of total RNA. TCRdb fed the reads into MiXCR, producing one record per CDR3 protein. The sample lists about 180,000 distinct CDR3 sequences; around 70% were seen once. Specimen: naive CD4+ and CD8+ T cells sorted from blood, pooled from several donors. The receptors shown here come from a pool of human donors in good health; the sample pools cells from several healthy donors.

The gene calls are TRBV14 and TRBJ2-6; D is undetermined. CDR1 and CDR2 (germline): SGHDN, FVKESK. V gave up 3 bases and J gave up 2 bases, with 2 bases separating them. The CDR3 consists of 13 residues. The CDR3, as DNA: TGTGCCAGCAGCCACCCTGGGGCCAACGTCCTGACTTTC. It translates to CASSHPGANVLTF.

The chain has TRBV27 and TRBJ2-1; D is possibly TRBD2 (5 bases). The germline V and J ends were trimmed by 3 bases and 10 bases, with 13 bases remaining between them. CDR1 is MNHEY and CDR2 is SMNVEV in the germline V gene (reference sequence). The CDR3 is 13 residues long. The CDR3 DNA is TGTGCCAGCAGTTTCGGTAACAGCGGAGAGCAGTTCTTC. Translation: CASSFGNSGEQFF.

As DNA, the CDR3 is TGTGCCACCAGCATTTCCGACTTTTACCCCCACAATGAGCAGTTCTTC. Residues: CATSISDFYPHNEQFF. This sequence joins TRBV15 and TRBJ2-1; no clear D gene. Germline loops: CDR1 LNHNV, CDR2 YYDKDF (reference sequence). Trimming left V 4 bases short and J 5 bases short, with 18 bases between. This CDR3 is 16 amino acids long.

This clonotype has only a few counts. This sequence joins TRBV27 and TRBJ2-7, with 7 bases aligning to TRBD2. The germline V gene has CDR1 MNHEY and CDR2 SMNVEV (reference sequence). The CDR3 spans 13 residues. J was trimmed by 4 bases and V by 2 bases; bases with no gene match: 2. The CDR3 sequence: CASSLAGVYEQYF. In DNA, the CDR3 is TGTGCCAGCAGTTTAGCGGGAGTGTACGAGCAGTACTTC.

The CDR3 DNA follows: TGCGCCAGCAGCCAAGTCCCCCGGGACATTGGAAACACCATATATTTT. This encodes CASSQVPRDIGNTIYF. J is TRBJ1-3 and V is TRBV4-3; D is perhaps TRBD1 (6 bases). Trimming pared 1 base from V and 3 bases from J, leaving 13 bases between. Germline CDR1 is LGHNA and CDR2 is YSLEER. CDR3 length: 16 amino acids.

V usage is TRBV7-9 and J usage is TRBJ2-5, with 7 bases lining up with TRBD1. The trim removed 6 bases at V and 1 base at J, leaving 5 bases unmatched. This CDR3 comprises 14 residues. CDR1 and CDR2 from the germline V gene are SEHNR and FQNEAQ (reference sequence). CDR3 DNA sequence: TGTGCCAGCAGACCCACAGGGGCCCAAGAGACCCAGTACTTC. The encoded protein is CASRPTGAQETQYF.

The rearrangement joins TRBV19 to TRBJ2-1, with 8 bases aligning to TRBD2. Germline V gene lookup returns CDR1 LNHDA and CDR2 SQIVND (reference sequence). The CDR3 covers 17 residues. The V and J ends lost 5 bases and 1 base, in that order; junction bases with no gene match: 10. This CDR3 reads CASSLYSGTNSYNEQFF. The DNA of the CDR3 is TGTGCCAGTAGTCTATATAGCGGGACTAATTCCTACAATGAGCAGTTCTTC.

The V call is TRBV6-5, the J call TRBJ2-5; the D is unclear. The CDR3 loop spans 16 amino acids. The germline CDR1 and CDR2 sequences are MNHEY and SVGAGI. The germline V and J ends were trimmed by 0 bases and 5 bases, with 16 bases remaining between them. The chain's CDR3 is CASSYSTSPGLETQYF. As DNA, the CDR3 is TGTGCCAGCAGTTACTCGACAAGCCCCGGGTTGGAGACCCAGTACTTC.

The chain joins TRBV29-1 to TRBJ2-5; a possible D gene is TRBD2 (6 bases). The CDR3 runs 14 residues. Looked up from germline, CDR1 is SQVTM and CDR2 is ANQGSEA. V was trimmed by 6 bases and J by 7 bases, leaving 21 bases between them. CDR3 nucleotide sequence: TGCAGCGTCCCCAGGGCGGAGGGAAGGGGGACCCAGTACTTC. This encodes CSVPRAEGRGTQYF.